Sequencing of this TCR beta chain was carried out in a study of T cells in Graves' hyperthyroidism and ophthalmopathy. The study, taken as a whole, reports: Most thyroid-expanded clonotypes above 0.001 were also found in blood.

Pregnant or lactating patients were excluded, as were those with uncontrolled infection or other autoimmune disease. On the basis of clinical symptoms, serum thyroxine and TRAb, thyroid ultrasound and orbital computed tomography, diagnoses were made. This clonotype has ten or more counts. What it binds is unknown. Researchers amplified the TCR beta CDR3 regions from RNA transcripts. First-round RT-PCR with HTBI primers amplified the TCR CDR3 region. TCRdb processed the multiplex PCR reads anew with MiXCR; each CDR3 protein has one entry. Of some 550,000 distinct CDR3 sequences listed, 15% to 20% were seen once; the top ten hold roughly 3.3%. The germline CDR1 and CDR2 sequences are KGHSH and LQKENI. The CDR3 spans 15 residues. Trimming removed 3 bases from V and 9 bases from J, with 15 bases in between.

Sequencing was performed on blood. The genes are TRBV18 and TRBJ1-6; D is unresolved. The origin of this receptor is a woman between 35 and 50 years old with Graves' ophthalmopathy. CDR3 sequence reads: CASSPPGGWGSPLHF. CDR3 nucleotide sequence: TGTGCCAGCTCACCGCCGGGAGGCTGGGGTTCACCCCTCCACTTT.